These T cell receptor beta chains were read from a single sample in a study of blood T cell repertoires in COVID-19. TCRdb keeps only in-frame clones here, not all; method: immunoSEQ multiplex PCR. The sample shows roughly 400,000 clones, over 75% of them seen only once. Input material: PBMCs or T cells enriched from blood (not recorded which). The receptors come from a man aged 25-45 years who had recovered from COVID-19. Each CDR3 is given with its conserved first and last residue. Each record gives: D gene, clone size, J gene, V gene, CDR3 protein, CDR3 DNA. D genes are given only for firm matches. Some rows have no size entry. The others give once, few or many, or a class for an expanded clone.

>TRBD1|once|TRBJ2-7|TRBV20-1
CSASPRTGAAYEQYF
TGCAGTGCTAGTCCCCGGACAGGGGCCGCCTACGAGCAGTACTTC
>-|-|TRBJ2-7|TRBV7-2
CASSPETGSFFNF
TGTGCCAGCAGCCCGGAGACAGGATCTTTCTTTAACTTC
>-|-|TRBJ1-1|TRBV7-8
CASSFAGRRVLMNTEAFF
TGTGCCAGCAGCTTTGCCGGGCGGAGGGTTTTAATGAACACTGAAGCTTTCTTT
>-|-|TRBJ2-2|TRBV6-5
CASGDTYTGELFF
TGTGCCAGCGGGGACACCTACACCGGGGAGCTGTTTTTT
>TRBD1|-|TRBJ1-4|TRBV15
CATSRGQGGFEKLFF
TGTGCCACCAGCAGAGGTCAGGGGGGATTTGAAAAACTGTTTTTT
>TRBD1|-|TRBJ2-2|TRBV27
CASSIGTGAYTGELFF
TGTGCCAGCAGCATTGGGACAGGGGCCTACACCGGGGAGCTGTTTTTT
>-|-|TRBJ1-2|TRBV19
CASSIVWERNYGYTF
TGTGCCAGTAGTATAGTCTGGGAGAGGAACTATGGCTACACCTTC
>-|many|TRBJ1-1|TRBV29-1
CSVVGAAEAFF
TGCAGCGTTGTGGGGGCGGCAGAAGCTTTCTTT
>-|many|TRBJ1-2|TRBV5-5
CASSPGRGSYGYTF
TGTGCCAGCAGCCCCGGTAGGGGTAGCTATGGCTACACCTTC
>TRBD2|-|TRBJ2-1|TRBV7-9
CASSPGLAVNNEQFF
TGTGCCAGCAGCCCGGGACTAGCGGTGAACAATGAGCAGTTCTTC
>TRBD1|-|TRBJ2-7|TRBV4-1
CASSHPGQGPYEQYF
TGCGCCAGCAGCCACCCGGGACAGGGTCCCTACGAGCAGTACTTC
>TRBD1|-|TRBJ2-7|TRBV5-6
CASRSPGQGYEQYF
TGTGCCAGCAGATCCCCGGGACAGGGCTACGAGCAGTACTTC
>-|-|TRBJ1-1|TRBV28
CASGTGHNLEAFF
TGTGCCAGCGGGACGGGACACAACTTAGAAGCTTTCTTT
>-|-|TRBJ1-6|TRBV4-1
CASSQVVGSDNSPLHF
TGCGCCAGCAGCCAAGTGGTGGGCAGTGATAATTCACCCCTCCACTTT
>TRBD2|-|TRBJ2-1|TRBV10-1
CASSKGLAGDNEQFF
TGCGCCAGCAGCAAAGGACTAGCGGGGGACAATGAGCAGTTCTTC
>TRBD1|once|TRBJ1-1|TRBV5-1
CASSSGQGAVGNTEAFF
TGCGCCAGCAGCTCCGGACAGGGGGCCGTCGGGAACACTGAAGCTTTCTTT
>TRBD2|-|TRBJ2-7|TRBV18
CASSPISGSPQAYEQYF
TGTGCCAGCTCACCAATTAGCGGGAGCCCACAGGCCTACGAGCAGTACTTC
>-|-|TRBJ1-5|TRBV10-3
CAISGGLEQPQHF
TGTGCCATCAGTGGAGGGTTGGAACAGCCCCAGCATTTT
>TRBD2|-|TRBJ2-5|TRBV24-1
CATSDMEAGAQETQYF
TGTGCCACCAGTGATATGGAAGCGGGAGCTCAAGAGACCCAGTACTTC
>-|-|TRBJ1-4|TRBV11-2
CASSFRADNEKLFF
TGTGCCAGCAGCTTCAGGGCCGATAATGAAAAACTGTTTTTT
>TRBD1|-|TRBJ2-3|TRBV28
CASSSGQGGAGFRSTDTQYF
TGTGCCAGCAGTTCGGGACAGGGGGGAGCGGGATTTCGCAGCACAGATACGCAGTATTTT
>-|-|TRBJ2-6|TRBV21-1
CASNEADKYVNVLTF
TGTGCCAGCAACGAAGCTGACAAGTACGTCAACGTCCTGACTTTC
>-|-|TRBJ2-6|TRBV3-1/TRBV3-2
CASSPAGAGANVLTF
TGTGCCAGCAGCCCCGCAGGGGCTGGGGCCAACGTCCTGACTTTC
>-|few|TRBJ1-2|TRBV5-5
CASSFGYSQGSHYGYTF
TGTGCCAGCAGCTTTGGATATAGTCAGGGAAGTCACTATGGCTACACCTTC
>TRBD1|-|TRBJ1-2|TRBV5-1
CASSLARTGDYGYTF
TGCGCCAGCAGCTTGGCCAGGACAGGGGACTATGGCTACACCTTC
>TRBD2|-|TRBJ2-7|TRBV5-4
CASSLTGTTSYEQYF
TGTGCCAGCAGCTTGACGGGGACTACATCCTACGAGCAGTACTTC
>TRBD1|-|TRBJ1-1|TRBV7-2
CASSLRIPTGRSAEAFF
TGTGCCAGCAGCTTACGAATCCCGACAGGGAGGAGCGCTGAAGCTTTCTTT
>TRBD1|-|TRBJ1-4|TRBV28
CASSPIRDRAHEKLFF
TGTGCCAGCAGCCCCATCCGGGACAGGGCTCATGAAAAACTGTTTTTT
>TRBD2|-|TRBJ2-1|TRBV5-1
CASSLDGLANYNEQFF
TGCGCCAGCAGCTTGGACGGACTAGCGAACTACAATGAGCAGTTCTTC
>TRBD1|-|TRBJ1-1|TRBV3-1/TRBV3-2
CASSFPDRLGEAFF
TGTGCCAGCAGCTTCCCGGACAGGCTTGGTGAAGCTTTCTTT
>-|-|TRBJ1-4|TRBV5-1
CASTSGSGEKLFF
TGCGCCAGCACCTCAGGGTCGGGCGAAAAACTGTTTTTT
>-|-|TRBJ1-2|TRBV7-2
CASRAGSNYGYTF
TGTGCCAGCAGAGCCGGGTCAAACTATGGCTACACCTTC
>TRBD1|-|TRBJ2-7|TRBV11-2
CASSFTRGRLGSSYEQYF
TGTGCCAGCAGCTTTACAAGGGGGCGTTTGGGGAGCTCCTACGAGCAGTACTTC
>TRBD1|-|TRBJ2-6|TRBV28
CASSPGQGAFAGANVLTF
TGTGCCAGCAGTCCGGGACAGGGGGCTTTCGCTGGGGCCAACGTCCTGACTTTC
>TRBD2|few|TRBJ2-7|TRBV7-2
CASSLGGLASYEQYF
TGTGCCAGCAGCTTAGGAGGACTAGCTTCCTACGAGCAGTACTTC
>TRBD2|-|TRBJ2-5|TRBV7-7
CASSLGLAGGRETQYF
TGTGCCAGCAGCTTAGGACTAGCGGGAGGTAGAGAGACCCAGTACTTC
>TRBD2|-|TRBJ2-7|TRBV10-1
CASSRTSGLSYEQYF
TGCGCCAGCAGTCGGACTAGCGGGCTCTCCTACGAGCAGTACTTC
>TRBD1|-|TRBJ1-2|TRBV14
CASSQGGTGKDYGYTF
TGTGCCAGCAGCCAAGGGGGGACAGGGAAGGACTATGGCTACACCTTC